One and the same sample provided the 30 T cell receptor beta chains below, sequenced in a study of blood T cells in healthy people across ages. The use of a sample-barcoded 5' primer and a J-beta primer mix characterized a second PCR of about 7 to 12 cycles. In TCRdb, the 5' RACE reads were re-called with MiXCR into one record per CDR3 protein. The data contain around 1,000,000 distinct CDR3 sequences, roughly a quarter of them singletons. These data also featured in a second study, about T cells of mothers and their children.

The material sequenced was blood. The receptors stem from a girl aged 2 to 9 in good health.

This clonotype was picked up a small number of times. The genes are TRBV20-1 and TRBJ2-5; D unclear. The J call may be incorrect, as the DNA end agrees better with TRBJ2-7. The CDR3 sequence is 16 residues long. CDR1 and CDR2 from the germline V gene are DFQATT and SNEGSKA (reference sequence). For the CDR3, the DNA is TGCAGTGCTAGAGATCCCTTACCCGTCTTGGTCTACGAGCAGTACTTC. This translates into CSARDPLPVLVYEQYF.

This clonotype appeared a few times. The chain uses TRBV25-1 and TRBJ2-2; no clear D gene. There are 15 residues in the CDR3. CDR1 MGHDK and CDR2 SYGVNS come from the germline V gene. V lost 3 bases to trimming and J lost 0 bases, with 8 bases between them. The CDR3 coding sequence is TGTGCCAGCAGTGAGACCGTCGCGAACACCGGGGAGCTGTTTTTT. This gives the protein CASSETVANTGELFF.

This clonotype was seen only a few times. The chain has TRBV9 and TRBJ2-5; 8 positions match TRBD2. The J call may be faulty, since TRBJ2-1 better matches the DNA end. This CDR3 region has 18 residues. Germline V lookup: CDR1 SGDLS, CDR2 YYNGEE. The CDR3 nucleotides are TGTGCCAGCAGCGTGGCCCGTGGTAGCGGGGTGGGGTACAATGAGCAGTTCTTC. Translation: CASSVARGSGVGYNEQFF.

V and J are TRBV29-1 and TRBJ2-1; no firm D call. The CDR3 totals 13 residues. V was clipped by 3 bases and J by 1 base, with 7 bases between them. Per germline, CDR1 SQVTM and CDR2 ANQGSEA. The CDR3 nucleotides read TGCAGCGTTGACACCGGGTCCTACAATGAGCAGTTCTTC. Encoded protein: CSVDTGSYNEQFF.

This clonotype was observed a few times. The chain carries TRBV14 and TRBJ2-5; D is undetermined. The DNA end lines up better with TRBJ2-1; the J call may be wrong. This CDR3 is built from 13 residues. Germline CDR1 reads SGHDN; CDR2 reads FVKESK. Written as DNA, the CDR3 is TGTGCCAGCAGCCAAGAGGCCAGATGGGAGCAGTTCTTC. It encodes CASSQEARWEQFF.

This chain uses TRBV28 with TRBJ2-4; the match to TRBD1 covers 11 bases. Germline CDR1 and CDR2: MDHEN and SYDVKM. With 3 bases clipped from V and 14 bases from J, the junction kept 12 bases outside the gene matches. The CDR3 covers 15 residues. The DNA of the CDR3 is TGTGCCAGCAGTTTCACGGGGACAGGGGGGAGTGTGGAGTACTTC. It specifies CASSFTGTGGSVEYF.

This clonotype occurred a few times. The CDR3: CASSQGLAGTHQYF. The CDR3 DNA is TGTGCCAGCAGCCAAGGACTAGCGGGGACTCATCAGTACTTC. The V gene is TRBV14, the J gene TRBJ2-4; 11 positions agree with TRBD2. CDR1 is SGHDN, CDR2 FVKESK, per germline. The CDR3 length is 14 residues. V lost 1 base to trimming and J lost 12 bases; unmatched junction nucleotides: 5.

In its sample, this clonotype was seen a few times. The V call is TRBV7-8, the J call TRBJ1-2; D is possibly TRBD1 (5 bases). The CDR3 has 16 residues. Between the trimmed V and J ends, which lost 1 base and 8 bases, there was a span of 20 bases. The germline gives CDR1 SGHVS, CDR2 FQNEAQ. For the CDR3, the DNA is TGTGCCAGCAGCTTAGGTGGGCGGGGGGTCCAATTCGGCTACACCTTC. Its translation is CASSLGGRGVQFGYTF.

This clonotype showed up just a few times. The chain joins TRBV5-1 to TRBJ1-3, with D hard to call. The CDR3 has 15 residues. The germline gives CDR1 SGHRS, CDR2 YFSETQ. V was shortened by 5 bases and J by 0 bases, with 12 bases between the two germline ends. CDR3 protein: CASSNSGNSGNTIYF. CDR3 DNA: TGCGCCAGCAGTAACAGCGGAAACTCTGGAAACACCATATATTTT. The variable domain in full, completed from reference TRBV5-1 and TRBJ1-3, reads KAGVTQTPRYLIKTRGQQVTLSCSPISGHRSVSWYQQTPGQGLQFLFEYFSETQRNKGNFPGRFSGRQFSNSRSEMNVSTLELGDSALYLCASSNSGNSGNTIYFGEGSWLTVV.

The chain couples TRBV4-3 to TRBJ1-1, with D hard to call. The CDR3 runs 14 residues. CDR1 LGHNA and CDR2 YSLEER come from the germline V gene. The germline V and J ends were trimmed by 0 bases and 1 base, with 6 bases remaining between them. This CDR3 reads CASSQDGRNTEAFF. In nucleotides, the CDR3 is TGCGCCAGCAGCCAAGATGGAAGGAACACTGAAGCTTTCTTT.

V gene TRBV19 combines with J gene TRBJ1-4; no clear D gene. The CDR3 is made up of 15 amino acids. Germline CDR1 and CDR2: LNHDA and SQIVND (reference sequence). V dropped 6 bases and J dropped 8 bases, with 19 bases sitting between them. The CDR3 spells CASRPYRGTPEKLFF. The CDR3 DNA sequence: TGTGCCAGTAGGCCTTATAGAGGCACACCAGAAAAACTGTTTTTT.

This clonotype has a handful of counts. The V gene is TRBV29-1, the J gene TRBJ1-4; 7 positions match TRBD1. Germline CDR1 reads SQVTM; CDR2 reads ANQGSEA. Germline trimming cut 6 bases from V and 6 bases from J; bases unmatched to any gene: 7. The CDR3 is made up of 13 amino acids. DNA for the CDR3: TGCAGCGTGCCGACAGGGCCGGATGAAAAACTGTTTTTT. This translates into CSVPTGPDEKLFF.

The chain has TRBV20-1 and TRBJ1-2; D unclear. Per germline, CDR1 DFQATT and CDR2 SNEGSKA (reference sequence). This CDR3 contains 14 residues. V dropped 3 bases and J dropped 0 bases, with 11 bases sitting between them. This CDR3 is CSASPVLTNYGYTF. The CDR3 DNA sequence: TGCAGTGCTAGTCCAGTTCTCACTAACTATGGCTACACCTTC.

This clonotype has only one observation. The CDR3 bases are TGTGCCAGCAGCCCTCGGACTAGCGGGGGGGCTAAACATGAGCAGTTCTTC. Translation gives CASSPRTSGGAKHEQFF. The V and J genes are TRBV9 and TRBJ2-1; 15 bases match TRBD2. The CDR3 length is 17 residues. Germline CDR1 is SGDLS and CDR2 is YYNGEE. V lost 4 bases, J lost 8 bases, and 10 bases stayed unmatched.

This CDR3 reads CAIQTGQSTYGYTF. CDR3 in DNA: TGTGCCATCCAGACGGGCCAGTCTACCTATGGCTACACCTTC. The chain recombines TRBV10-3 with TRBJ1-2; no clear D. CDR1 and CDR2 from the germline V gene are ENHRY and SYGVKD. The germline V and J ends were trimmed by 8 bases and 4 bases, with 17 bases remaining between them. The CDR3 spans 14 residues.

This clonotype was detected a few times. This sequence joins TRBV20-1 and TRBJ2-4, with TRBD1 matching 8 bases. This CDR3 has 12 amino acids. V trimming: 6 bases; J trimming: 8 bases; junction bases outside the gene matches: 6. Germline V gives CDR1 DFQATT, CDR2 SNEGSKA (reference sequence). In nucleotides, the CDR3 is TGCAGTGCATCCCCGACAGGGGACATTCAGTACTTC. This translates into CSASPTGDIQYF.

The chain is built from TRBV6-1 and TRBJ2-5; D possibly corresponds to TRBD1 (6 bases). CDR3 length equals 15 residues. V was clipped by 8 bases and J by 5 bases, with 21 bases between them. CDR1 is MNHNS and CDR2 is SASEGT in the germline V gene. The CDR3 here is CASVLTVGGRETQYF. CDR3 nucleotide sequence: TGTGCCAGCGTCTTAACTGTAGGGGGTAGGGAGACCCAGTACTTC.

The V and J genes are TRBV29-1 and TRBJ2-5; D unresolved. The better agreement between TRBJ2-7 and the DNA end casts doubt on the J call. Germline V gene sequence: CDR1 SQVTM, CDR2 ANQGSEA. The CDR3 has 10 amino acids. Here the CDR3 DNA reads TGCAGCGTGATTACCTACGAGCAGTACTTC. It specifies CSVITYEQYF.

A few counts support this clonotype. This rearrangement joins TRBV4-2 to TRBJ2-1; D might be TRBD1 or TRBD2, each matching 5 bases. Germline V gene sequence: CDR1 LGHNA, CDR2 YNFKEQ. The CDR3 spans 16 residues. V was shortened by 3 bases and J by 3 bases, with 15 bases between the two germline ends. The CDR3 region has the DNA TGTGCCAGCAGCCAGGGTGTTGGGGGAAACTACAATGAGCAGTTCTTC. Translating it yields CASSQGVGGNYNEQFF.

This clonotype turned up a few times. J is TRBJ2-1 and V is TRBV11-2, with 11 bases aligning to TRBD2. CDR3 length: 18 residues. CDR1 is SGHAT, CDR2 FQNNGV, per germline. The V and J ends lost 4 bases and 6 bases, in that order; junction bases with no gene match: 14. CDR3 in DNA: TGTGCCAGCAGCTCCTCCCCGGGTAGCGGGGGGGCCATCAATGAGCAGTTCTTC. This translates into CASSSSPGSGGAINEQFF. Full variable domain (remainder filled in from reference TRBV11-2 and TRBJ2-1): EAGVAQSPRYKIIEKRQSVAFWCNPISGHATLYWYQQILGQGPKLLIQFQNNGVVDDSQLPKDRFSAERLKGVDSTLKIQPAKLEDSAVYLCASSSSPGSGGAINEQFFGPGTRLTVL.

This clonotype turned up a few times. The chain couples TRBV29-1 to TRBJ2-5, with unresolved D. Germline CDR1 and CDR2: SQVTM and ANQGSEA. This CDR3 is built from 14 residues. With 2 bases removed from V and 4 bases from J, the gap between germline ends came to 14 bases. The CDR3 loop is CSVEQYLLGETQYF. CDR3 DNA: TGCAGCGTTGAACAGTACCTTTTGGGAGAGACCCAGTACTTC.

This clonotype was detected a few times. The rearrangement joins TRBV4-2 to TRBJ2-3; TRBD2 might be the D (7 bases). Germline V CDR1 and CDR2: LGHNA, YNFKEQ. There are 17 residues in the CDR3. Trimming removed 1 base from V and 1 base from J, with 15 bases in between. The CDR3 coding sequence is TGTGCCAGCAGCCAAGTCGGGGGCGGGGGTGGCACAGATACGCAGTATTTT. Translating gives CASSQVGGGGGTDTQYF.

The chain has TRBV7-3 and TRBJ1-1; 7 bases match TRBD1. The CDR3 contains 14 residues. Germline CDR1 reads SGHTA; CDR2 reads FQGTGA. V lost 1 base to trimming and J lost 4 bases; unmatched junction nucleotides: 3. The CDR3 DNA sequence: TGTGCCAGCAGCTTAAACGCAGGGGGCACTGAAGCTTTCTTT. It specifies CASSLNAGGTEAFF.

The V gene is TRBV7-2, the J gene TRBJ1-5, with D possibly TRBD1 on 6 matching bases. With 1 base removed from V and 3 bases from J, the gap between germline ends came to 16 bases. Germline loops: CDR1 SGHTA, CDR2 FQGNSA. CDR3 length equals 17 residues. The CDR3 bases are TGTGCCAGCAGCTTAGACCTCACAGGGAACGTCAATCAGCCCCAGCATTTT. Its protein is CASSLDLTGNVNQPQHF.

The chain recombines TRBV7-9 with TRBJ2-7; 8 positions match TRBD1. The CDR3 spans 14 residues. Germline CDR1 and CDR2: SEHNR and FQNEAQ (reference sequence). Unmatched junction bases numbered 8, after V lost 2 bases and J lost 8 bases. As DNA, the CDR3 is TGTGCCAGCAGCTTACATCAGGGGGCGGGTAAGCAGTACTTC. Residues: CASSLHQGAGKQYF.

There are a few counts of this clonotype. The chain is built from TRBV12-3 or TRBV12-4 and TRBJ2-7; no reliable D call. V dropped 7 bases and J dropped 3 bases, with 10 bases sitting between them. The CDR3 spans 12 residues. CDR3 residues: CASKTEGYEQYF. Here the CDR3 DNA reads TGTGCCAGCAAAACAGAAGGCTACGAGCAGTACTTC.

This clonotype was observed a handful of times. The chain combines TRBV20-1 with TRBJ1-2; D gene uncertain. Between the trimmed V and J ends, which lost 0 bases and 7 bases, there was a span of 15 bases. Germline assignment: CDR1 DFQATT and CDR2 SNEGSKA (reference sequence). CDR3 length: 14 amino acids. CDR3 region: CSARDEGPTGGYTF. In DNA form, the CDR3 reads TGCAGTGCTAGAGATGAGGGCCCAACCGGTGGCTACACCTTC.

The rearrangement uses TRBV25-1 and TRBJ1-4, with 7 nucleotides matching TRBD1. V dropped 3 bases and J dropped 4; count of bases not matched to a gene: 2. The length of the CDR3 is 14 residues. Germline V lookup: CDR1 MGHDK, CDR2 SYGVNS. DNA of the CDR3: TGTGCCAGCAGTGAGACAGGGTTTAATGAAAAACTGTTTTTT. This codes for CASSETGFNEKLFF.

This clonotype was seen a few times. CDR3 region: CASSGEPDEQFF. The CDR3 DNA follows: TGTGCCAGCAGTGGGGAGCCTGATGAGCAGTTCTTC. This chain joins TRBV2 and TRBJ2-5, with D possibly matching TRBD2 (5 bases). The closer fit of TRBJ2-1 to the DNA end suggests the J call may be wrong. CDR1 and CDR2 from the germline V gene are SNHLY and FYNNEI. CDR3 length equals 12 residues.

The chain uses TRBV15 and TRBJ2-2, with D perhaps TRBD1 (6 bases). This CDR3 spans 14 amino acids. Between the trimmed V and J ends, which lost 1 base and 11 bases, there was a span of 14 bases. Germline-derived CDR1 and CDR2 are LNHNV and YYDKDF (reference sequence). The CDR3 reads CATSRVQGSGELFF. The CDR3 DNA reads as TGTGCCACCAGCAGAGTACAGGGTTCGGGTGAGCTGTTTTTT.